This TCR beta chain was sequenced in a study of cytomegalovirus exposure and HLA in healthy donors. CDR3 length: 15 residues. Deletions cut 4 bases from V and 0 bases from J, with 16 bases between. Per germline, CDR1 SQVTM and CDR2 ANQGSEA. Primers: 60 Vbeta forward and 13 Jbeta reverse. Per the study methods: A follow-up analysis tallied approximately 85 million unique TCR beta chains, roughly 11 million shared. TCRdb's copy holds only in-frame clones and misses some; the assay was immunoSEQ multiplex PCR. D and trimming come from the DNA, and the V and J calls and clone size come from that table. Counted here are 200,000 or so clones, approximately 88% occurring once; the ten biggest clones make up around 0.25%.

This sequence originates from a boy aged 5-17 years in good health and CMV-seronegative. Material: PBMCs. The chain recombines TRBV29-1 with TRBJ2-7, with D tentatively TRBD1 (5 bases). The CDR3 sequence is CSVGSGNGNSYEQYF. Written as DNA, the CDR3 is TGCAGCGTTGGTTCAGGGAACGGAAACTCCTACGAGCAGTACTTC.